One sample yielded the 28 T cell receptor beta chains listed below, sequenced in a study of T-cell memory formation after mild COVID-19. In TCRdb, the 5' RACE reads were re-called with MiXCR into one record per CDR3 protein. The data show roughly 170,000 distinct CDR3 sequences, approximately 18% seen once. The sample comprised PBMCs or a T cell subset sorted from them (not recorded which). The source is a man between 18 and 29 years old who had mild COVID-19 (a few samples of this study predate the infection). Cell type and time point are not known.

Regarding this clonotype: A read error may account for a junction end that differs from germline. The chain links TRBV7-2 to TRBJ1-5, with no clear D. From germline, CDR1 is SGHTA and CDR2 FQGNSA. This CDR3 has 15 residues. Here the CDR3 DNA reads TGTGCCAGCAGCGTAGCAATCGAAAGGGAGCAGCCCCAGCATTTT. It specifies CASSVAIEREQPQHF.

This clonotype was seen a few times. The chain combines TRBV6-5 with TRBJ2-5; 10 bases are a match to TRBD2. V gave up 6 bases and J gave up 2 bases; unmatched junction bases: 6. The CDR3 extends over 15 amino acids. Germline-derived CDR1 and CDR2 are MNHEY and SVGAGI. CDR3 region: CASREVAGGQETQYF. The CDR3 region has the DNA TGTGCCAGCAGAGAAGTAGCGGGGGGTCAAGAGACCCAGTACTTC.

V is TRBV6-2 or TRBV6-3 and J is TRBJ2-7; weak D call: TRBD1 (6 bases). This CDR3 region has 12 residues. Trimming stripped 2 bases from V and 6 bases from J, with 8 bases between. CDR1 MNHEY and CDR2 SVGEGT come from the germline V gene. CDR3 sequence: CASSYARGEQYV. CDR3 nucleotide sequence: TGTGCCAGCAGTTACGCCAGGGGCGAGCAGTACGTC.

The rearrangement joins TRBV18 to TRBJ2-4; TRBD2 might be the D (5 bases). Germline CDR1 and CDR2: KGHSH and LQKENI. This CDR3 contains 13 residues. The V and J ends lost 3 bases and 10 bases respectively, with 13 bases between them. CDR3 bases: TGTGCCAGCTCACCGGCCGGGGAGCGGATTCAGTACTTC. Protein: CASSPAGERIQYF.

The chain has TRBV2 and TRBJ2-2, with TRBD2 identical over 7 bases. Trimming removed 4 bases from V and 5 bases from J; junction bases left unmatched: 7. The CDR3 runs to 15 residues. Per germline, CDR1 SNHLY and CDR2 FYNNEI. The CDR3 loop reads CASSAREGYTGELFF. CDR3 DNA: TGTGCCAGCAGTGCCAGGGAGGGGTATACCGGGGAGCTGTTTTTT.

A remark on this clonotype: A read error may account for a junction end that differs from germline. The chain couples TRBV11-2 to TRBJ1-5; D not resolved. Germline CDR1 reads SGHAT; CDR2 reads FQNNGV. The CDR3 is 13 amino acids. The CDR3 region is CASSSLSSQPQHF. The DNA of the CDR3 is TGTGCCAGCAGCTCCCTAAGCAGTCAGCCCCAGCATTTT.

The chain has TRBV7-2 and TRBJ2-5; the match to TRBD2 covers 10 bases. V was pared by 4 bases and J by 5 bases, with 4 bases of the junction left unmatched. From germline, CDR1 is SGHTA and CDR2 FQGNSA. The CDR3 totals 14 residues. CDR3 bases: TGTGCCAGCAGCTCGGGACTAGCGAGGGAGACCCAGTACTTC. It encodes CASSSGLARETQYF. The complete variable domain, with remaining parts taken from reference TRBV7-2 and TRBJ2-5, reads GAGVSQSPSNKVTEKGKDVELRCDPISGHTALYWYRQSLGQGLEFLIYFQGNSAPDKSGLPSDRFSAERTGGSVSTLTIQRTQQEDSAVYLCASSSGLARETQYFGPGTRLLVL.

This clonotype was detected a few times. The chain recombines TRBV7-6 with TRBJ1-4; 9 bases fit TRBD1. The CDR3 loop spans 14 amino acids. Germline loops: CDR1 SGHVS, CDR2 FNYEAQ. V was clipped by 5 bases and J by 8 bases; unmatched bases: 6. In DNA, the CDR3 is TGTGCCAGCAGCGACAGGGGGTTGCGGGAAAAACTGTTTTTT. Amino acid sequence: CASSDRGLREKLFF.

This clonotype occurred many times. The rearrangement uses TRBV7-3 and TRBJ2-2; tentatively, D is TRBD1 (6 bases). Trimming pared 4 bases from V and 5 bases from J, leaving 11 bases between. The length of the CDR3 is 14 residues. Germline CDR1 SGHTA, CDR2 FQGTGA. The CDR3 DNA reads TGTGCCAGCAGCTCCGGACAGCCGACCGGGGAGCTGTTTTTT. Amino acids: CASSSGQPTGELFF.

This clonotype was observed a few times. This sequence joins TRBV15 and TRBJ1-1; possibly TRBD1 for D (6 bases). The germline V gene encodes CDR1 LNHNV and CDR2 YYDKDF (reference sequence). The CDR3 consists of 14 residues. Trimming left V 2 bases short and J 6 bases short, with 13 bases between. CDR3 residues: CATSRRPGASEAFF. In nucleotides, the CDR3 is TGTGCCACCAGCAGAAGACCGGGGGCGTCTGAAGCTTTCTTT.

CDR3 in amino acids: CASSSFGGAYEQYF. As DNA, the CDR3 is TGCGCCAGCAGCTCCTTTGGTGGGGCTTACGAGCAGTACTTC. V and J are TRBV5-1 and TRBJ2-7; TRBD1 might be the D (5 bases). Looked up from germline, CDR1 is SGHRS and CDR2 is YFSETQ. The CDR3 extends over 14 amino acids. With 3 bases removed from V and 4 bases from J, the gap between germline ends came to 14 bases.

The V and J genes are TRBV2 and TRBJ1-5; a possible D gene is TRBD1 (6 bases). The CDR3 is 15 amino acids. Germline CDR1 SNHLY, CDR2 FYNNEI. V dropped 5 bases and J dropped 2 bases, with 13 bases sitting between them. This CDR3 is CASSPLTGRNQPQHF. The CDR3 DNA sequence: TGTGCCAGCAGTCCGCTAACAGGGCGCAATCAGCCCCAGCATTTT.

This clonotype showed up many times. The rearrangement joins TRBV9 to TRBJ2-3; D call uncertain. Germline lookup yields CDR1 SGDLS and CDR2 YYNGEE. Deletions cut 3 bases from V and 6 bases from J, with 17 bases between. The CDR3 is made up of 15 amino acids. DNA for the CDR3: TGTGCCAGCAGCGCCATGCCGAGCCCGATCGATACGCAGTATTTT. The encoded protein is CASSAMPSPIDTQYF.

This clonotype was picked up a small number of times. The rearrangement uses TRBV4-1 and TRBJ2-7; no reliable D call. V was shortened by 1 base and J by 7 bases, with 14 bases between the two germline ends. Per germline, CDR1 MGHRA and CDR2 YSYEKL. The CDR3 has 14 amino acids. CDR3 protein: CASSQADPRDEQYF. The CDR3 bases are TGCGCCAGCAGCCAAGCTGACCCCAGAGATGAGCAGTACTTC.

This clonotype has just a few counts. The chain joins TRBV12-3 or TRBV12-4 to TRBJ2-1; 9 positions match TRBD1. V shed 3 bases, J shed 5 bases, and the junction held 5 bases outside the gene matches. This CDR3 has 15 amino acids. CDR3 loop: CASSFFGTGNNEQFF. CDR3 DNA sequence: TGTGCCAGCAGTTTTTTCGGGACAGGGAACAATGAGCAGTTCTTC.

The rearrangement links TRBV11-3 to TRBJ2-7; D is perhaps TRBD2 (5 bases). CDR3 length equals 12 residues. Trimming took off 5 bases at V and 13 bases at J, with 18 bases between the two ends. Germline CDR1 SGHNT, CDR2 YENEEA. This chain's CDR3 is CASSPYGGALYF. The CDR3 DNA is TGTGCCAGCAGCCCCTACGGAGGCGCGTTATACTTC. The full variable domain, with the rest looked up from reference TRBV11-3 and TRBJ2-7, is EAGVVQSPRYKIIEKKQPVAFWCNPISGHNTLYWYLQNLGQGPELLIRYENEEAVDDSQLPKDRFSAERLKGVDSTLKIQPAELGDSAVYLCASSPYGGALYFGPGTRLTVT.

This clonotype was counted at least ten times. V and J are TRBV6-5 and TRBJ2-1; 7 bases map to TRBD2. CDR1 and CDR2 from the germline V gene are MNHEY and SVGAGI. The V and J ends lost 7 bases and 9 bases, in that order; junction bases with no gene match: 9. The CDR3 length is 13 residues. CDR3 loop: CASILLATGEQFF. The CDR3 DNA reads as TGTGCCAGCATCTTACTAGCGACGGGTGAGCAGTTCTTC.

The chain carries TRBV5-1 and TRBJ1-6, with 7 bases identical to TRBD1. This CDR3 comprises 16 residues. V dropped 0 bases and J dropped 10; count of bases not matched to a gene: 10. CDR1 is SGHRS and CDR2 is YFSETQ in the germline V gene. The CDR3 loop is CASSLETGSSRSPLHF. For the CDR3, the DNA is TGCGCCAGCAGCTTGGAGACAGGGAGCAGTCGGTCACCCCTCCACTTT.

Only a few counts were recorded for this clonotype. The rearrangement links TRBV7-7 to TRBJ2-6; D is ambiguous. V was shortened by 11 bases and J by 0 bases, with 14 bases between the two germline ends. CDR3 length: 15 residues. In germline, CDR1 is SSHAT, CDR2 FNYEAQ (reference sequence). The CDR3 bases are TGTGCCGGCACGGTCGCCATCTCTGGGGCCAACGTCCTGACTTTC. This translates into CAGTVAISGANVLTF.

This clonotype appeared a few times. The rearrangement joins TRBV19 to TRBJ2-5, with 9 bases that match TRBD1. Germline V gene lookup returns CDR1 LNHDA and CDR2 SQIVND (reference sequence). Trimming took 3 bases from V and 3 from J; bases not matched to a gene: 2. CDR3 size: 14 residues. The chain's CDR3 is CASSIGTGKETQYF. CDR3 nucleotides: TGTGCCAGTAGTATCGGGACAGGGAAAGAGACCCAGTACTTC.

A few counts support this clonotype. The rearrangement uses TRBV29-1 and TRBJ2-6; TRBD2 matches 7 bases. The junction had 14 bases not matched to a gene; V was cut back by 7 bases and J by 2 bases. The CDR3 loop spans 17 amino acids. Germline CDR1 reads SQVTM; CDR2 reads ANQGSEA. The CDR3 sequence is CSADLEPAGTGANVLTF. The CDR3 coding sequence is TGCAGCGCGGACCTGGAGCCAGCGGGGACTGGGGCCAACGTCCTGACTTTC.

DNA for the CDR3: TGTGCCAGCAGCCAAGTGAGGGTATTCGGCACTGAAGCTTTCTTT. This gives the protein CASSQVRVFGTEAFF. The chain uses TRBV4-2 and TRBJ1-1; D unresolved. CDR3 length: 15 residues. V lost 1 base, J lost 4 bases, and 13 bases lay in between. The germline gives CDR1 LGHNA, CDR2 YNFKEQ.

The J gene is TRBJ2-5, the V gene TRBV12-3 or TRBV12-4; 8 bases fit TRBD2. The CDR3 totals 12 residues. J gave up 4 bases and V 7 bases, and 2 bases lay outside the gene matches. The CDR3, as DNA: TGTGCCAGCACCCGGGGGGGAGAGACCCAGTACTTC. Amino acids: CASTRGGETQYF.

Only a few counts were recorded for this clonotype. The chain carries TRBV6-5 and TRBJ2-7; 7 positions agree with TRBD2. The germline V gene encodes CDR1 MNHEY and CDR2 SVGAGI. V lost 0 bases to trimming and J lost 2 bases; unmatched junction nucleotides: 7. CDR3 length: 16 residues. CDR3 coding DNA: TGTGCCAGCAGTTACTCGGGAGCAGCGGGGCCCTACGAGCAGTACTTC. Protein product: CASSYSGAAGPYEQYF.

The chain employs TRBV5-1 and TRBJ2-2; D ambiguous. Trimming removed 3 bases from V and 7 bases from J, with 7 bases in between. CDR1 is SGHRS and CDR2 is YFSETQ in the germline V gene. The CDR3 runs to 12 residues. For the CDR3, the DNA is TGCGCCAGCAGCTCCGCGGACGGGGAGCTGTTTTTT. Protein sequence: CASSSADGELFF. Supplemented by reference TRBV5-1 and TRBJ2-2, the full variable domain reads KAGVTQTPRYLIKTRGQQVTLSCSPISGHRSVSWYQQTPGQGLQFLFEYFSETQRNKGNFPGRFSGRQFSNSRSEMNVSTLELGDSALYLCASSSADGELFFGEGSRLTVL.

There are a few counts of this clonotype. V usage is TRBV4-3 and J usage is TRBJ1-3; D unresolved. This CDR3 has 15 amino acids. Between the trimmed V and J ends, which lost 0 bases and 4 bases, there was a span of 10 bases. CDR1 is LGHNA and CDR2 is YSLEER in the germline V gene. The CDR3 sequence is CASSQDGATGNTIYF. The CDR3 nucleotides read TGCGCCAGCAGCCAAGATGGAGCTACAGGAAACACCATATATTTT.

V and J are TRBV5-6 and TRBJ1-1; D unresolved. The V and J ends lost 2 bases and 1 base respectively, with 9 bases between them. Germline lookup yields CDR1 SGHDT and CDR2 YYEEEE. This CDR3 comprises 14 residues. The CDR3 reads CASSFRAANTEAFF. The CDR3 DNA follows: TGTGCCAGCAGCTTTAGGGCAGCGAACACTGAAGCTTTCTTT. The variable domain in full, with the rest retrieved from reference TRBV5-6 and TRBJ1-1, is DAGVTQSPTHLIKTRGQQVTLRCSPKSGHDTVSWYQQALGQGPQFIFQYYEEEERQRGNFPDRFSGHQFPNYSSELNVNALLLGDSALYLCASSFRAANTEAFFGQGTRLTVV.

This clonotype has more than one count but fewer than ten. The chain joins TRBV4-1 to TRBJ2-2, with D maybe TRBD2 (5 bases). The germline V gene has CDR1 MGHRA and CDR2 YSYEKL. The CDR3 loop spans 14 amino acids. V lost 2 bases to trimming and J lost 4 bases, with 8 bases between them. CDR3 sequence reads: CASSQPGGTGELFF. In nucleotides, the CDR3 is TGCGCCAGCAGCCAACCCGGAGGCACCGGGGAGCTGTTTTTT.